What follows is one T cell receptor (beta chain) and its context. The sample comes from a study of blood T cells in healthy people across ages. Researchers report isolating at least 7 million PBMCs per sample. A J-beta primer mix and a sample-barcoded 5' primer were used in a second PCR of roughly 6 to 11 cycles. TCRdb independently ran MiXCR on the 5' RACE reads; one entry per CDR3 protein. The data show roughly 500,000 distinct CDR3 sequences, roughly 29% seen once. This CDR3 spans 14 amino acids. Trimming left V 4 bases short and J 2 bases short, with 14 bases between. CDR1 is DFQATT and CDR2 is SNEGSKA in the germline V gene (reference sequence).

The chain couples TRBV20-1 to TRBJ1-1; no clear D gene. The sample comprised blood. This clonotype was obtained from a woman in her 70s in good health. The CDR3 DNA reads as TGCAGTGCTATCAAGCCTGGGGTAAACACTGAAGCTTTCTTT. It yields the protein CSAIKPGVNTEAFF.